Sequencing of this T cell receptor beta chain was carried out in a study of T cells in localized non-small cell lung cancer. The assay was immunoSEQ multiplex PCR, and TCRdb's table has in-frame clones only and misses some. Of 90,000 to 95,000 clones listed, roughly 93% were seen once; the top ten hold about 4%. Regarding the study as a whole: Multi-region tumor sequencing was not done, so intratumor heterogeneity could not be excluded.

A remark on this clone: Its matching antigen is unknown.

Trimming pared 4 bases from V and 6 bases from J, leaving 10 bases between. CDR1 is SGHNT, CDR2 YYREEE, per germline (reference sequence). CDR3 size: 13 residues. V gene TRBV5-4 combines with J gene TRBJ2-2, with a weak D call TRBD1 (6 bases). This material consisted of PBMCs, taken before any cancer treatment. The origin of this receptor is a woman aged 35-70 years with stage II squamous cell lung carcinoma. The CDR3 DNA reads as TGTGCCAGCAGCGAACAGGGACCCGGGGAGCTGTTTTTT. This translates into CASSEQGPGELFF.